This T cell receptor (beta chain) is from a study of OX40 agonist ivuxolimab in advanced cancers. The repertoire was sequenced with immunoSEQ multiplex PCR; TCRdb's copy has only in-frame clones and lacks some. The profile shows under 100,000 clones, roughly nine tenths of them singletons. Trimming took 3 bases from V and 4 from J, leaving 11 bases between them. This CDR3 spans 14 amino acids. The germline gives CDR1 MDHEN, CDR2 SYDVKM. Individuals having autoimmune disease history or systemic immunosuppression were not enrolled. General study findings and limits: Clonal expansion was seen in CD4+ and CD8+ blood T cells by week 6 at 0.1 to 3.0 mg/kg. Partial responders at 0.1-3.0 mg/kg showed near-lowest clonal expansion.

Comments on this clone: The antigen is undetermined.

This chain connects TRBV28 to TRBJ2-3; D may be TRBD2 (5 bases). This TCR was recovered from an adult with an advanced solid tumor such as melanoma, head and neck, liver or kidney cancer. The sequencing here drew on CD4+ or CD8+ T cells sorted from blood, taken in a trial of the OX40 agonist ivuxolimab. The CDR3 is CASSFSGLADTQYF. In DNA form, the CDR3 reads TGTGCCAGCAGTTTTTCCGGACTGGCAGATACGCAGTATTTT.